This is a list of T cell receptor beta chains from one sample in a study of PD-L1 blockade in urothelial cancer. The assay was immunoSEQ multiplex PCR, and TCRdb's table has in-frame clones only and misses some. This table holds 35,000 or so clones, 84% found once. The sample consisted of PBMCs, taken around atezolizumab (anti-PD-L1) treatment. These receptors were taken from a man between 60 and 70 years old with urothelial cancer. Both conserved end residues are part of each CDR3. The order of the fields is CDR3 protein, CDR3 DNA, J gene, V gene, D gene, clone size. The D gene is left open where the match is weak. Clone size is given for some rows only: seen once, a few or many times, or a class if the clone is expanded.

CDR3 protein: CASSLQQGSTDTQYF
CDR3 DNA: TGTGCCAGCAGCTTACAGCAGGGAAGCACAGATACGCAGTATTTT
J gene: TRBJ2-3
V gene: TRBV11-2
D gene: -
clone size: -

CDR3 protein: CASSVTGSSNQPQHF
CDR3 DNA: TGTGCCAGTAGTGTCACAGGGAGCAGCAATCAGCCCCAGCATTTT
J gene: TRBJ1-5
V gene: TRBV19
D gene: -
clone size: few

CDR3 protein: CASSLKIGGLAGGELFF
CDR3 DNA: TGTGCCAGCAGCTTAAAGATCGGGGGACTAGCGGGCGGGGAGCTGTTTTTT
J gene: TRBJ2-2
V gene: TRBV7-3
D gene: TRBD2
clone size: -

CDR3 protein: CASSLRDRDEYGYTF
CDR3 DNA: TGTGCCAGTAGTCTCCGAGACAGGGACGAATATGGCTACACCTTC
J gene: TRBJ1-2
V gene: TRBV19
D gene: TRBD1
clone size: -

CDR3 protein: CASLKGQEEPYGYTF
CDR3 DNA: TGTGCCAGCTTGAAGGGACAGGAGGAACCTTATGGCTACACCTTC
J gene: TRBJ1-2
V gene: TRBV18
D gene: TRBD1
clone size: -

CDR3 protein: CASSQGTDSSTDTQYF
CDR3 DNA: TGCGCCAGCAGCCAAGGGACAGATTCTAGCACAGATACGCAGTATTTT
J gene: TRBJ2-3
V gene: TRBV4-1
D gene: -
clone size: -

CDR3 protein: CASSYWTGEEDEQFF
CDR3 DNA: TGTGCCAGCAGTTATTGGACAGGGGAAGAGGATGAGCAGTTCTTC
J gene: TRBJ2-1
V gene: TRBV6-6
D gene: TRBD1
clone size: -

CDR3 protein: CASTLDRGMNTEAFF
CDR3 DNA: TGTGCCAGCACCCTAGACAGGGGAATGAACACTGAAGCTTTCTTT
J gene: TRBJ1-1
V gene: TRBV6-6
D gene: TRBD1
clone size: few

CDR3 protein: CASARTGHSYEQYF
CDR3 DNA: TGTGCCAGCGCCCGGACAGGCCATTCCTACGAGCAGTACTTC
J gene: TRBJ2-7
V gene: TRBV6-5
D gene: TRBD1
clone size: -

CDR3 protein: CASSVANRGDSNYGYTF
CDR3 DNA: TGTGCCAGCAGCGTAGCAAACAGGGGGGATTCTAACTATGGCTACACCTTC
J gene: TRBJ1-2
V gene: TRBV9
D gene: TRBD1
clone size: -

CDR3 protein: CASSTPGLSYEQYF
CDR3 DNA: TGTGCCAGTAGTACCCCGGGACTTTCCTACGAGCAGTACTTC
J gene: TRBJ2-7
V gene: TRBV19
D gene: -
clone size: -

CDR3 protein: CASSPTVGGLAGELFF
CDR3 DNA: TGTGCCAGCTCACCGACCGTTGGAGGGTTGGCCGGGGAGCTGTTTTTT
J gene: TRBJ2-2
V gene: TRBV18
D gene: -
clone size: -

CDR3 protein: CASSFQGAPGQAEAFF
CDR3 DNA: TGTGCCAGCAGCTTCCAGGGGGCTCCTGGCCAAGCTGAAGCTTTCTTT
J gene: TRBJ1-1
V gene: TRBV7-3
D gene: TRBD1
clone size: -

CDR3 protein: CASSAGLAYEQYF
CDR3 DNA: TGCGCCAGCAGCGCAGGACTAGCTTACGAGCAGTACTTC
J gene: TRBJ2-7
V gene: TRBV4-1
D gene: TRBD2
clone size: -

CDR3 protein: CASSPSGGTGELFF
CDR3 DNA: TGTGCTAGCAGCCCCAGTGGCGGCACCGGGGAGCTGTTTTTT
J gene: TRBJ2-2
V gene: TRBV7-7
D gene: -
clone size: -

CDR3 protein: CASSLNRQGASLDSPLHF
CDR3 DNA: TGTGCCAGCAGTTTAAATCGACAGGGGGCGAGTTTAGATTCACCCCTCCACTTT
J gene: TRBJ1-6
V gene: TRBV27
D gene: TRBD1
clone size: -

CDR3 protein: CSVDRTGETEAFF
CDR3 DNA: TGCAGCGTTGACAGGACAGGGGAAACTGAAGCTTTCTTT
J gene: TRBJ1-1
V gene: TRBV29-1
D gene: TRBD1
clone size: -

CDR3 protein: CASSAGLAGEYEQYF
CDR3 DNA: TGTGCCAGCAGCGCGGGACTAGCGGGAGAATACGAGCAGTACTTC
J gene: TRBJ2-7
V gene: TRBV7-6
D gene: TRBD2
clone size: -

CDR3 protein: CASSPAGNYGYTF
CDR3 DNA: TGTGCCAGCAGCCCCGCAGGCAACTATGGCTACACCTTC
J gene: TRBJ1-2
V gene: TRBV7-9
D gene: -
clone size: -

CDR3 protein: CATEGTSNEQFF
CDR3 DNA: TGTGCCACCGAAGGGACTAGCAATGAGCAGTTCTTC
J gene: TRBJ2-1
V gene: TRBV10-3
D gene: TRBD2
clone size: -

CDR3 protein: CASALSNKGNTIYF
CDR3 DNA: TGCGCCAGCGCCCTATCCAATAAGGGGAACACCATATATTTT
J gene: TRBJ1-3
V gene: TRBV5-1
D gene: -
clone size: once

CDR3 protein: CASSWGQGANEQYF
CDR3 DNA: TGTGCCAGCAGCTGGGGACAGGGGGCTAACGAGCAGTACTTC
J gene: TRBJ2-7
V gene: TRBV5-5
D gene: TRBD1
clone size: -

CDR3 protein: CASSGQTGGGGETQYF
CDR3 DNA: TGTGCCAGCAGTGGACAGACAGGGGGTGGTGGCGAGACCCAGTACTTC
J gene: TRBJ2-5
V gene: TRBV2
D gene: TRBD1
clone size: few

CDR3 protein: CAWSVSSVTDYGYTF
CDR3 DNA: TGTGCCTGGAGTGTAAGCTCCGTAACCGACTATGGCTACACCTTC
J gene: TRBJ1-2
V gene: TRBV30
D gene: -
clone size: -

CDR3 protein: CASSASRATKKLFF
CDR3 DNA: TGTGCCAGCAGTGCCAGCAGGGCGACGAAGAAACTGTTTTTT
J gene: TRBJ1-4
V gene: TRBV6-5
D gene: -
clone size: -

CDR3 protein: CASSMLLAGISYEQYF
CDR3 DNA: TGTGCCAGCAGCATGTTACTAGCGGGAATTTCCTACGAGCAGTACTTC
J gene: TRBJ2-7
V gene: TRBV5-6
D gene: TRBD2
clone size: -

CDR3 protein: CASRETGRRTDTQYF
CDR3 DNA: TGTGCCAGCAGAGAGACAGGCCGACGCACAGATACGCAGTATTTT
J gene: TRBJ2-3
V gene: TRBV6-1
D gene: -
clone size: few

CDR3 protein: CASSVGDSGEAFF
CDR3 DNA: TGTGCCAGCAGTGTGGGGGATAGCGGTGAAGCTTTCTTT
J gene: TRBJ1-1
V gene: TRBV6-1
D gene: -
clone size: -

CDR3 protein: CAWSVKGGPTEAFF
CDR3 DNA: TGTGCCTGGAGTGTAAAAGGAGGCCCCACTGAAGCTTTCTTT
J gene: TRBJ1-1
V gene: TRBV30
D gene: -
clone size: few

CDR3 protein: CASSFRAGENTEAFF
CDR3 DNA: TGTGCCAGCAGCTTTAGGGCAGGGGAGAACACTGAAGCTTTCTTT
J gene: TRBJ1-1
V gene: TRBV11-2
D gene: -
clone size: -

CDR3 protein: CASSEMVAVSGNTIYF
CDR3 DNA: TGTGCCAGCAGTGAAATGGTGGCGGTCTCTGGAAACACCATATATTTT
J gene: TRBJ1-3
V gene: TRBV2
D gene: -
clone size: -

CDR3 protein: CASSVLAGATTDTQYF
CDR3 DNA: TGTGCCAGCAGCGTACTAGCGGGAGCGACCACAGATACGCAGTATTTT
J gene: TRBJ2-3
V gene: TRBV9
D gene: TRBD2
clone size: -

CDR3 protein: CASSIAGTGIYGYTF
CDR3 DNA: TGTGCCAGCAGTATCGCCGGGACAGGCATCTATGGCTACACCTTC
J gene: TRBJ1-2
V gene: TRBV27
D gene: TRBD1
clone size: -

CDR3 protein: CASSIQGSGRLEDTGELFF
CDR3 DNA: TGTGCCAGTAGTATTCAAGGTAGCGGGAGGCTAGAAGACACCGGGGAGCTGTTTTTT
J gene: TRBJ2-2
V gene: TRBV19
D gene: TRBD2
clone size: -

CDR3 protein: CASSQTGRTDTQYF
CDR3 DNA: TGTGCCAGTAGCCAGACAGGGCGCACAGATACGCAGTATTTT
J gene: TRBJ2-3
V gene: TRBV19
D gene: TRBD1
clone size: -

CDR3 protein: CASSPTNPFNYPGGSNDTGELFF
CDR3 DNA: TGTGCCAGCTCACCAACAAACCCTTTTAACTATCCAGGGGGGTCGAATGACACCGGGGAGCTGTTTTTT
J gene: TRBJ2-2
V gene: TRBV18
D gene: -
clone size: once

CDR3 protein: CASTEPGQHTGELFF
CDR3 DNA: TGTGCCAGTACAGAACCGGGACAACACACCGGGGAGCTGTTTTTT
J gene: TRBJ2-2
V gene: TRBV7-3
D gene: -
clone size: -

CDR3 protein: CSALDWTGDGYTF
CDR3 DNA: TGCAGCGCTCTTGACTGGACAGGGGACGGCTACACCTTC
J gene: TRBJ1-2
V gene: TRBV29-1
D gene: TRBD1
clone size: few

CDR3 protein: CASRAGQGALHF
CDR3 DNA: TGTGCCAGCAGAGCGGGCCAAGGGGCCCTCCACTTT
J gene: TRBJ1-6
V gene: TRBV6-4
D gene: -
clone size: -

CDR3 protein: CASSLGGAGGPYQETQYF
CDR3 DNA: TGTGCCAGCAGCTTAGGTGGTGCGGGAGGCCCGTACCAAGAGACCCAGTACTTC
J gene: TRBJ2-5
V gene: TRBV7-2
D gene: TRBD2
clone size: -

CDR3 protein: CASADRGHGEQYF
CDR3 DNA: TGTGCCAGTGCGGACAGGGGGCATGGCGAGCAGTACTTC
J gene: TRBJ2-7
V gene: TRBV19
D gene: TRBD1
clone size: once

CDR3 protein: CASSVTPTAATQYNEQFF
CDR3 DNA: TGTGCCAGCAGCGTGACCCCAACAGCGGCTACACAATACAATGAGCAGTTCTTC
J gene: TRBJ2-1
V gene: TRBV9
D gene: -
clone size: -

CDR3 protein: CASSEFSGAGNTIYF
CDR3 DNA: TGTGCCAGCAGTGAATTTTCAGGGGCTGGAAACACCATATATTTT
J gene: TRBJ1-3
V gene: TRBV6-1
D gene: -
clone size: -

CDR3 protein: CASRTVSTSGNTIYF
CDR3 DNA: TGTGCCAGTAGGACAGTGAGTACCTCTGGAAACACCATATATTTT
J gene: TRBJ1-3
V gene: TRBV19
D gene: -
clone size: -

CDR3 protein: CASSLIGGRDYEQYF
CDR3 DNA: TGTGCCAGCAGCTTAATTGGCGGGAGGGATTACGAGCAGTACTTC
J gene: TRBJ2-7
V gene: TRBV7-2
D gene: TRBD2
clone size: -

CDR3 protein: CASSPNRGLNTGELFF
CDR3 DNA: TGCGCCAGCAGCCCGAACAGGGGTTTGAACACCGGGGAGCTGTTTTTT
J gene: TRBJ2-2
V gene: TRBV5-1
D gene: TRBD1
clone size: -

CDR3 protein: CASSVVQGVAGNTIYF
CDR3 DNA: TGTGCCAGCAGCGTAGTTCAGGGCGTAGCTGGAAACACCATATATTTT
J gene: TRBJ1-3
V gene: TRBV9
D gene: -
clone size: -

CDR3 protein: CATQGGTGNTEAFF
CDR3 DNA: TGTGCCACCCAAGGCGGGACAGGGAACACTGAAGCTTTCTTT
J gene: TRBJ1-1
V gene: TRBV2
D gene: TRBD1
clone size: -

CDR3 protein: CASSGPGQGVEQYF
CDR3 DNA: TGTGCCAGCAGCGGTCCGGGACAGGGAGTTGAGCAGTACTTC
J gene: TRBJ2-7
V gene: TRBV6-1
D gene: TRBD1
clone size: -

CDR3 protein: CASSLERTGANTGELFF
CDR3 DNA: TGCGCCAGCAGCTTGGAGAGGACAGGTGCGAACACCGGGGAGCTGTTTTTT
J gene: TRBJ2-2
V gene: TRBV5-1
D gene: TRBD1
clone size: -

CDR3 protein: CASSFSVPLALTDTQYF
CDR3 DNA: TGCGCCAGCAGCTTTTCCGTCCCACTAGCCCTCACAGATACGCAGTATTTT
J gene: TRBJ2-3
V gene: TRBV5-1
D gene: -
clone size: few

CDR3 protein: CASSSGPDTQYF
CDR3 DNA: TGTGCCAGCAGCTCAGGCCCGGATACGCAGTATTTT
J gene: TRBJ2-3
V gene: TRBV7-6
D gene: -
clone size: -

CDR3 protein: CASSLYTGGGPYEQYF
CDR3 DNA: TGTGCCAGCAGTTTATACACTGGGGGAGGCCCCTACGAGCAGTACTTC
J gene: TRBJ2-7
V gene: TRBV27
D gene: -
clone size: -

CDR3 protein: CASSYSSSGKTDTQYF
CDR3 DNA: TGTGCCAGCAGTTACTCCTCTAGCGGGAAGACAGATACGCAGTATTTT
J gene: TRBJ2-3
V gene: TRBV6-5
D gene: TRBD2
clone size: -

CDR3 protein: CASSLGQNSPLHF
CDR3 DNA: TGTGCCAGCAGCTTAGGACAGAATTCACCCCTCCACTTT
J gene: TRBJ1-6
V gene: TRBV7-8
D gene: -
clone size: -

CDR3 protein: CASSQDSWSGETQYF
CDR3 DNA: TGTGCCAGCAGCCAAGACAGTTGGTCAGGAGAGACCCAGTACTTC
J gene: TRBJ2-5
V gene: TRBV14
D gene: -
clone size: -

CDR3 protein: CASSYTGHLYEQYF
CDR3 DNA: TGTGCCAGCAGTTACACGGGACACCTCTACGAGCAGTACTTC
J gene: TRBJ2-7
V gene: TRBV6-5
D gene: -
clone size: -

CDR3 protein: CASSRPGTMTGEQYF
CDR3 DNA: TGTGCCAGCAGCCGTCCGGGGACTATGACTGGTGAGCAGTACTTC
J gene: TRBJ2-7
V gene: TRBV5-4
D gene: TRBD2
clone size: -

CDR3 protein: CASSSLTGPVGNIQYF
CDR3 DNA: TGTGCCAGCAGCTCTCTGACAGGTCCAGTCGGGAACATTCAGTACTTC
J gene: TRBJ2-4
V gene: TRBV7-8
D gene: -
clone size: -

CDR3 protein: CASSLGSGRTRYGYTF
CDR3 DNA: TGTGCCAGCAGCTTAGGCTCAGGGCGAACCCGCTATGGCTACACCTTC
J gene: TRBJ1-2
V gene: TRBV7-9
D gene: -
clone size: -